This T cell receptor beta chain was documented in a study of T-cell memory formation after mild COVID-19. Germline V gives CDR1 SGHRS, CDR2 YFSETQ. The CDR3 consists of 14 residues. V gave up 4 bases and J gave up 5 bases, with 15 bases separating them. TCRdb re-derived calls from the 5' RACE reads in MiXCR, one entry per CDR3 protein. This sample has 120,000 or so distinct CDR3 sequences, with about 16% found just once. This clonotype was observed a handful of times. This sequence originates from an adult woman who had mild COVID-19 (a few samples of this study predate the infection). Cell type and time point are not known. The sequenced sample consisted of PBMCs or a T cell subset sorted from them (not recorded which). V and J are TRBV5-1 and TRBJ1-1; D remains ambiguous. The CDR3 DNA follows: TGCGCCAGCAGCGCGACGGGGTTTGGGACTGAAGCTTTCTTT. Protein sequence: CASSATGFGTEAFF.